This TCR beta chain came from a study of regulatory T cells in long-lasting Graves disease. The CDR3 has 14 amino acids. Germline CDR1 MNHGY, CDR2 SVAAGI. The V segment lost 4 bases and the J segment 4 bases; nucleotides outside the gene matches: 1. General study findings and limits: There was favoring of TRBV28, TRBJ1-2 and TRBJ2-5 in persistent disease.

Construction of the TCR beta libraries employed iRepertoire HTBI primers in conjunction with Arm-PCR of CDR3 regions. TCRdb independently ran MiXCR on the multiplex PCR reads; one entry per CDR3 protein. Altogether approximately 400,000 distinct CDR3 sequences are present, about 14% being singletons, with the ten largest covering about 20%. The time point was: newly diagnosed GD, antithyroid drugs for less than 3 months. PBMCs were the source of the RNA used for TCR sequencing. Many counts were recorded for this clonotype. What it recognizes is unknown. The sequence derives from a female donor with Graves disease. The sequencing here drew on peripheral blood mononuclear cells (PBMCs), taken at new diagnosis, from a patient treated with antithyroid drugs. The chain uses TRBV6-9 and TRBJ2-5; 12 positions agree with TRBD2. The CDR3 here is CASSSSGGAETQYF. The CDR3 nucleotides read TGTGCCAGCAGTTCTAGCGGGGGGGCAGAGACCCAGTACTTC.